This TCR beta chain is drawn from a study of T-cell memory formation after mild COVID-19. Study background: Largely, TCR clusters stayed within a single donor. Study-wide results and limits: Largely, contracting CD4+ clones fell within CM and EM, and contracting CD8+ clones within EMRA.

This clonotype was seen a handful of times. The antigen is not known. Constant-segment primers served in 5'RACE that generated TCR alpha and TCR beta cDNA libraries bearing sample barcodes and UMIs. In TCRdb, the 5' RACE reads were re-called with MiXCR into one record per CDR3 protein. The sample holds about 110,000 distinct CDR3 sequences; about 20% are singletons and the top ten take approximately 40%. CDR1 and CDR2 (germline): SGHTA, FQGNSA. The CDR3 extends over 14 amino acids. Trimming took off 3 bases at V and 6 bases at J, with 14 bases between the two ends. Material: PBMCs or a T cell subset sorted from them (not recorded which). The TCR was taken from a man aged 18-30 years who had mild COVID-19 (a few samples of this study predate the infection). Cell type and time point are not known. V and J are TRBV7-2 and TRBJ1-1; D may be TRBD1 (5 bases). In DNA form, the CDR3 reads TGTGCCAGCAGCTTGGAGCCAGGGTTCGCTGAAGCTTTCTTT. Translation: CASSLEPGFAEAFF.